What follows is one T cell receptor (beta chain) and its context. Its cognate antigen is unknown. This entry belongs to a study of cytomegalovirus exposure and HLA in healthy donors. Overall study results and limits: Presence/absence results assume similar sequencing depth per donor, which may not hold. On later analysis, the bulk of CMV-associated TCR beta chains appeared to be HLA-restricted. Accurate HLA-A and HLA-B prediction from TCR beta sequences was reported for most subjects.

The V gene end was trimmed by 4 bases and the J gene end by 5 bases; junction bases not matched to a gene: 8. The CDR3 spans 16 residues. Germline V gene lookup returns CDR1 MDHEN and CDR2 SYDVKM. Primers included in the PCR were 60 Vbeta and 13 Jbeta primers. Libraries were prepared by immunoSEQ multiplex PCR; TCRdb keeps only in-frame clonotypes and omits some of them. The data contain some 170,000 clones, roughly 80% of them seen just once; the ten biggest clones take up about 11%. Sequenced input: PBMCs. This sequence joins TRBV28 and TRBJ1-5; 10 positions match TRBD1. The receptor was derived from a man aged 50-59 years in good health and CMV-seropositive. CDR3 sequence reads: CASSYPGQGTYQPQHF. DNA of the CDR3: TGTGCCAGCAGTTACCCGGGACAGGGGACTTATCAGCCCCAGCATTTT.